Presented here are 21 T cell receptor beta chains from one specimen sequenced in a study of cytomegalovirus exposure and HLA in healthy donors. The PCR contained 60 Vbeta and 13 Jbeta primers. Sequencing used immunoSEQ multiplex PCR; TCRdb keeps in-frame clones, though not all of them. Among roughly 200,000 clones listed, approximately 85% were seen once. Specimen: PBMCs. The origin of the receptors is a woman aged 45-60 years in good health and CMV-seronegative.

Comment on this clone: Other DNA sequences in this sample translate to the same CDR3. This chain connects TRBV29-1 to TRBJ2-2; 8 nucleotides agree with TRBD2. CDR1 and CDR2 from the germline V gene are SQVTM and ANQGSEA. The CDR3 runs 12 residues. With 4 bases clipped from V and 5 bases from J, the junction kept 0 bases outside the gene matches. Here the CDR3 reads CSVAGGTGELFF. The CDR3 DNA sequence: TGCAGCGTTGCGGGAGGGACCGGGGAGCTGTTTTTT.

The rearrangement links TRBV5-1 to TRBJ2-5; TRBD2 agrees at 13 bases. The V gene's germline CDR1 is SGHRS and CDR2 YFSETQ. The CDR3 length is 16 residues. Losses at the gene ends were 4 bases for V and 6 bases for J; bases not matched to a gene: 9. The CDR3 loop is CASSSILAGGYQTQYF. CDR3 DNA sequence: TGCGCCAGCAGCAGTATACTAGCGGGAGGGTACCAGACCCAGTACTTC.

V is TRBV19 and J is TRBJ2-6, with 9 bases lining up with TRBD2. CDR3 length equals 14 residues. J gave up 4 bases and V 8 bases, and 3 bases lay outside the gene matches. The germline CDR1 and CDR2 sequences are LNHDA and SQIVND (reference sequence). The CDR3 loop reads CASYSGRGANVLTF. The CDR3 DNA reads as TGTGCCAGTTACAGCGGGAGGGGGGCCAACGTCCTGACTTTC.

The chain has TRBV18 and TRBJ1-1; possible D gene TRBD1, 5 bases. V gave up 3 bases and J gave up 8 bases, with 31 bases separating them. Germline-derived CDR1 and CDR2 are KGHSH and LQKENI. The CDR3 loop spans 19 amino acids. The CDR3 is CASSPLSLGQGKGTIEAFF. The CDR3 region has the DNA TGTGCCAGCTCACCTTTAAGTCTAGGACAAGGGAAGGGTACTATCGAAGCTTTCTTT.

V is TRBV27 and J is TRBJ2-7; 10 bases line up with TRBD1. The CDR3 contains 13 residues. J lost 5 bases, V lost 6 bases, and 4 bases had no gene match. In germline, CDR1 is MNHEY, CDR2 SMNVEV (reference sequence). The CDR3: CASRLGTGDEQYF. CDR3 DNA: TGTGCCAGCAGACTAGGGACAGGGGACGAGCAGTACTTC.

The rearrangement joins TRBV7-9 to TRBJ2-3; D is unclear. The ends were cut back, 7 bases at V and 5 bases at J, with 22 bases in the middle. The germline V gene encodes CDR1 SEHNR and CDR2 FQNEAQ (reference sequence). The CDR3 sequence is 16 residues long. CDR3 nucleotides: TGTGCCAGCACCCCCGGCGGTTACATAGATTTAGATACGCAGTATTTT. Protein product: CASTPGGYIDLDTQYF.

The chain combines TRBV19 with TRBJ1-1, with TRBD1 identical over 9 bases. The V gene's germline CDR1 is LNHDA and CDR2 SQIVND (reference sequence). This CDR3 contains 13 residues. V shed 5 bases and J 4 bases; nucleotides not matched to a gene: 2. CDR3 region: CASSRDRVTEAFF. CDR3 DNA sequence: TGTGCCAGTAGTCGGGACAGGGTCACTGAAGCTTTCTTT.

The rearrangement links TRBV9 to TRBJ2-7; 7 nucleotides line up with TRBD2. J was trimmed by 1 base and V by 4 bases; bases with no gene match: 5. Germline loops: CDR1 SGDLS, CDR2 YYNGEE. CDR3 length equals 14 residues. In DNA form, the CDR3 reads TGTGCCAGCAGCACGGGCGGGGGATCCTACGAGCAGTACTTC. Its translation: CASSTGGGSYEQYF.

V and J are TRBV9 and TRBJ2-3; D is unresolved. The CDR3 covers 14 residues. CDR1 is SGDLS and CDR2 is YYNGEE in the germline V gene. V lost 4 bases, J lost 1 base, and 10 bases lay in between. The CDR3 region has the DNA TGTGCCAGCAGCATCCAGACACGCACAGATACGCAGTATTTT. Translation gives CASSIQTRTDTQYF.

This CDR3 is CASSLEGTGAYNEQFF. The CDR3 DNA reads as TGTGCCAGCAGCCTCGAGGGGACAGGGGCTTACAATGAGCAGTTCTTC. The chain has TRBV28 and TRBJ2-1, with 10 bases matching TRBD1. V trimming: 6 bases; J trimming: 4 bases; junction bases outside the gene matches: 9. This CDR3 is built from 16 residues. The germline V gene has CDR1 MDHEN and CDR2 SYDVKM.

The V gene is TRBV5-4, the J gene TRBJ2-2; the D is unclear. The V end was cut by 4 bases, the J end by 5 bases, with 6 bases between. The germline CDR1 and CDR2 sequences are SGHNT and YYREEE (reference sequence). The CDR3 runs to 12 residues. This CDR3 reads CASSGLTGELFF. The CDR3 DNA sequence: TGTGCCAGCAGCGGGCTGACCGGGGAGCTGTTTTTT. The entire variable domain, with the rest obtained from reference TRBV5-4 and TRBJ2-2, is as follows: ETGVTQSPTHLIKTRGQQVTLRCSSQSGHNTVSWYQQALGQGPQFIFQYYREEENGRGNFPPRFSGLQFPNYSSELNVNALELDDSALYLCASSGLTGELFFGEGSRLTVL.

The chain employs TRBV29-1 and TRBJ2-2; 9 positions agree with TRBD1. J was trimmed by 6 bases and V by 6 bases; bases with no gene match: 14. The CDR3 sequence is 16 residues long. Per the germline V gene, CDR1 is SQVTM and CDR2 is ANQGSEA. The CDR3 loop reads CSVPRPGQGNSGELFF. The CDR3 DNA reads as TGCAGCGTCCCCCGCCCGGGACAGGGTAATTCCGGGGAGCTGTTTTTT.

The chain employs TRBV28 and TRBJ1-1, with 7 bases lining up with TRBD1. After removal of 5 bases from V and 1 base from J, the junction contained 10 bases not matched to a gene. Germline V lookup: CDR1 MDHEN, CDR2 SYDVKM. The CDR3 totals 16 residues. CDR3 nucleotides: TGTGCCAGCAGTCCCGGGACAGCAACCCCGAACACTGAAGCTTTCTTT. As protein: CASSPGTATPNTEAFF.

This clone was observed a single time. The rearrangement links TRBV27 to TRBJ1-1, with a possible D match to TRBD1 (6 bases). Germline CDR1 reads MNHEY; CDR2 reads SMNVEV (reference sequence). Trimming removed 5 bases at V and 5 bases at J, with 24 bases between. This CDR3 has 17 amino acids. The CDR3: CASSRGRAPGILTEAFF. The CDR3 DNA reads TGTGCCAGCAGTAGGGGGAGGGCACCGGGCATCTTGACTGAAGCTTTCTTT.

V is TRBV11-2 and J is TRBJ1-4, with D possibly matching TRBD1 (5 bases). The CDR3 extends over 17 amino acids. Germline V lookup: CDR1 SGHAT, CDR2 FQNNGV. Trimming took off 2 bases at V and 5 bases at J, with 18 bases between the two ends. CDR3 DNA sequence: TGTGCCAGCAGCTTATTGGGGCCGGGACTGGAGAATGAAAAACTGTTTTTT. Amino acid sequence: CASSLLGPGLENEKLFF.

This clone was seen only once. V is TRBV6-5 and J is TRBJ1-2, with TRBD1 identical over 9 bases. Germline loops: CDR1 MNHEY, CDR2 SVGAGI. Trimming took 7 bases from V and 4 from J; bases not matched to a gene: 7. The CDR3 has 14 amino acids. CDR3 sequence (DNA): TGTGCCAGCACCACGGACAGGGGAGGCTATGGCTACACCTTC. Encoded protein: CASTTDRGGYGYTF.

The chain joins TRBV6-5 to TRBJ2-7, with 10 bases fitting TRBD2. The germline CDR1 and CDR2 sequences are MNHEY and SVGAGI. The CDR3 covers 15 residues. V dropped 6 bases and J dropped 3; count of bases not matched to a gene: 8. The CDR3 loop is CASRPLSGRGYEQYF. The CDR3 region has the DNA TGTGCCAGCAGACCACTGAGCGGGAGGGGCTACGAGCAGTACTTC.

Regarding this clone: The same CDR3 is also encoded by other DNA sequences in this sample. The J gene is TRBJ2-1, the V gene TRBV7-2, with 15 bases identical to TRBD2. The CDR3 runs to 16 residues. Germline V gives CDR1 SGHTA, CDR2 FQGNSA. V shed 6 bases and J 7 bases; nucleotides not matched to a gene: 7. This CDR3 reads CASSLGGTSGRNEQFF. Written as DNA, the CDR3 is TGTGCCAGCAGTCTAGGAGGGACTAGCGGGAGGAATGAGCAGTTCTTC. Full variable domain (remainder filled in from reference TRBV7-2 and TRBJ2-1): GAGVSQSPSNKVTEKGKDVELRCDPISGHTALYWYRQSLGQGLEFLIYFQGNSAPDKSGLPSDRFSAERTGGSVSTLTIQRTQQEDSAVYLCASSLGGTSGRNEQFFGPGTRLTVL.

This clone came up once. This chain joins TRBV28 and TRBJ2-1, with D tentatively TRBD2 (5 bases). V lost 8 bases and J 10 bases, leaving 21 bases between the germline ends. Per germline, CDR1 MDHEN and CDR2 SYDVKM. This CDR3 comprises 14 residues. CDR3: CASLRSGSPREQFF. CDR3 DNA: TGTGCCAGCCTAAGGTCGGGGTCTCCCAGGGAGCAGTTCTTC.

As regards this clone: One junction end does not reproduce the germline sequence, and a read error may be involved. This sample also contains other DNA sequences that code for the same CDR3. This sequence joins TRBV7-9 and TRBJ2-2, with 11 bases identical to TRBD2. Germline-derived CDR1 and CDR2 are SEHNR and FQNEAQ (reference sequence). The CDR3 contains 15 residues. CDR3 amino acids: CASRLAGGDTGELFF. CDR3 DNA sequence: TGTGCCAGCAGATTAGCGGGAGGGGACACCGGGGAGCTGTTTTTT.

The V and J genes are TRBV29-1 and TRBJ1-2, with 8 bases fitting TRBD1. Looked up from germline, CDR1 is SQVTM and CDR2 is ANQGSEA. The CDR3 is made up of 16 amino acids. Germline trimming cut 4 bases from V and 9 bases from J; bases unmatched to any gene: 19. The CDR3 reads CSVGTGTSLTILSYTF. DNA of the CDR3: TGCAGCGTTGGGACAGGGACCTCTCTAACTATACTGAGCTACACCTTC.